The 20 T cell receptor beta chains listed next were all sequenced from one sample in a study of Ad26.COV2.S vaccination and SARS-CoV-2 variants. Produced via immunoSEQ multiplex PCR; TCRdb's table is partial and in-frame only. The table has some 290,000 clones, over 80% seen once; the top ten hold approximately 2.2%. Treatment: 15 to 20 received Ad26.COV2.S at low or high dose, single or two shots; 5 received placebo; per-sample allocation not given. The samples date from day 63 after the first vaccine or placebo injection. This specimen was peripheral blood, taken in a trial of Ad26.COV2.S vaccine versus placebo. The origin of the receptors is a person aged 18-65 years who received the Ad26.COV2.S COVID-19 vaccine or a placebo.

In this sample, this clone turned up many times. The same CDR3 arises from other DNA sequences in this sample as well. The chain recombines TRBV9 with TRBJ1-3; TRBD1 is a possible D gene (6 bases). The CDR3 runs 14 residues. V lost 3 bases, J lost 1 base, and 8 bases lay in between. Germline CDR1 SGDLS, CDR2 YYNGEE. CDR3 in DNA: TGTGCCAGCAGCGCCGGGACATCTGGAAACACCATATATTTT. Protein sequence: CASSAGTSGNTIYF.

This chain links TRBV28 with TRBJ2-5; D remains unclear. V was pared by 5 bases and J by 1 base, with 8 bases between. Germline-derived CDR1 and CDR2 are MDHEN and SYDVKM. This CDR3 region has 13 residues. CDR3 sequence reads: CASSQVGQETQYF. The CDR3 region has the DNA TGTGCCAGCAGTCAAGTTGGCCAAGAGACCCAGTACTTC.

The rearrangement uses TRBV4-2 and TRBJ2-1; D is ambiguous. Per germline, CDR1 LGHNA and CDR2 YNFKEQ. Trimming left V 0 bases short and J 3 bases short, with 12 bases between. CDR3 length: 16 amino acids. For the CDR3, the DNA is TGTGCCAGCAGCCAAGACATCCGGCAAAACTACAATGAGCAGTTCTTC. Translating it yields CASSQDIRQNYNEQFF.

The chain links TRBV5-5 to TRBJ1-2; D gene unclear. Germline V gives CDR1 SGHKS, CDR2 YYEKEE (reference sequence). Trimming removed 0 bases from V and 3 bases from J, with 9 bases in between. The CDR3 runs to 14 residues. The CDR3 sequence: CASSLGVWDYGYTF. The CDR3 DNA is TGTGCCAGCAGCTTGGGAGTATGGGACTATGGCTACACCTTC.

The chain uses TRBV28 and TRBJ2-4; 7 nucleotides line up with TRBD1. This CDR3 contains 13 residues. Germline loops: CDR1 MDHEN, CDR2 SYDVKM. V lost 3 bases, J lost 7 bases, and 3 bases stayed unmatched. The CDR3 region has the DNA TGTGCCAGCAGTTTGGCACAGGGGAACATTCAGTACTTC. It encodes CASSLAQGNIQYF.

The chain links TRBV27 to TRBJ2-1, with 13 bases fitting TRBD2. Germline loops: CDR1 MNHEY, CDR2 SMNVEV (reference sequence). This CDR3 contains 16 residues. V was pared by 6 bases and J by 3 bases, with 5 bases of the junction left unmatched. CDR3 nucleotides: TGTGCCAGCAGGGGACTAGCGGGGACCCTCTACAATGAGCAGTTCTTC. This sequence encodes CASRGLAGTLYNEQFF.

The rearrangement links TRBV24-1 to TRBJ2-1, with TRBD2 matching over 14 bases. This CDR3 has 17 amino acids. CDR1 KGHDR and CDR2 SFDVKD come from the germline V gene. V shed 4 bases, J shed 7 bases, and the junction held 8 bases outside the gene matches. CDR3 bases: TGTGCCACCAGTGACCCGCGGACTAGCGGGGGGATGAATGAGCAGTTCTTC. Protein: CATSDPRTSGGMNEQFF.

This clone has only a few counts. The rearrangement links TRBV27 to TRBJ1-6; 9 nucleotides line up with TRBD1. V shed 2 bases, J shed 7 bases, and the junction held 6 bases outside the gene matches. Germline-derived CDR1 and CDR2 are MNHEY and SMNVEV (reference sequence). The length of the CDR3 is 16 residues. The CDR3 DNA is TGTGCCAGCAGTTTAGGGACAGGGAAAAGAAATTCACCCCTCCACTTT. Its protein is CASSLGTGKRNSPLHF.

The CDR3 DNA is TGTGCCAGCAGTGCGAAGACAGGGAGAGGGGCCTACGAGCAGTACTTC. It translates to CASSAKTGRGAYEQYF. The chain combines TRBV6-1 with TRBJ2-7; 7 bases map to TRBD1. This CDR3 is 16 amino acids long. J gave up 2 bases and V 4 bases, and 11 bases lay outside the gene matches. Germline CDR1 reads MNHNS; CDR2 reads SASEGT.

The rearrangement links TRBV29-1 to TRBJ2-2; 8 nucleotides agree with TRBD2. Germline V gives CDR1 SQVTM, CDR2 ANQGSEA. V dropped 3 bases and J dropped 4; count of bases not matched to a gene: 4. This CDR3 comprises 14 residues. CDR3 sequence reads: CSVDNSGVTGELFF. DNA for the CDR3: TGCAGCGTTGATAATAGCGGGGTCACCGGGGAGCTGTTTTTT.

This clone was observed a single time. The CDR3 DNA reads as TGTGCCAGCAGCTTAAGAGGCTTATCCCCGCCAGGGGGAGAAGAGACCCAGTACTTC. It yields the protein CASSLRGLSPPGGEETQYF. The chain joins TRBV7-9 to TRBJ2-5, with 7 bases that match TRBD1. The length of the CDR3 is 19 residues. With 2 bases clipped from V and 3 bases from J, the junction kept 18 bases outside the gene matches. Germline V gene sequence: CDR1 SEHNR, CDR2 FQNEAQ (reference sequence). Full variable domain (remainder filled in from reference TRBV7-9 and TRBJ2-5): DTGVSQNPRHKITKRGQNVTFRCDPISEHNRLYWYRQTLGQGPEFLTYFQNEAQLEKSRLLSDRFSAERPKGSFSTLEIQRTEQGDSAMYLCASSLRGLSPPGGEETQYFGPGTRLLVL.

The rearrangement uses TRBV5-4 and TRBJ1-2, with a tentative D call TRBD1 (5 bases). The CDR3 consists of 15 residues. V was pared by 4 bases and J by 7 bases, with 20 bases between. CDR1 is SGHNT, CDR2 YYREEE, per germline (reference sequence). The CDR3 region is CASSPGTRSRGGYTF. The CDR3 DNA follows: TGTGCCAGCAGCCCCGGGACTCGGAGTCGGGGTGGCTACACCTTC. The complete variable domain, with remaining parts taken from reference TRBV5-4 and TRBJ1-2, reads ETGVTQSPTHLIKTRGQQVTLRCSSQSGHNTVSWYQQALGQGPQFIFQYYREEENGRGNFPPRFSGLQFPNYSSELNVNALELDDSALYLCASSPGTRSRGGYTFGSGTRLTVV.

The J gene is TRBJ2-1, the V gene TRBV5-1, with D perhaps matching TRBD1 (5 bases). Germline values: CDR1 SGHRS, CDR2 YFSETQ. V was clipped by 0 bases and J by 2 bases, with 9 bases between them. This CDR3 is built from 15 residues. CDR3 sequence (DNA): TGCGCCAGCAGCTTGGCAGACAGCACCTACAATGAGCAGTTCTTC. This gives the protein CASSLADSTYNEQFF.

V and J are TRBV7-6 and TRBJ1-4; 10 nucleotides align to TRBD1. After removal of 5 bases from V and 8 bases from J, the junction contained 11 bases not matched to a gene. This CDR3 has 16 amino acids. Germline CDR1 and CDR2: SGHVS and FNYEAQ. The CDR3: CASSPLGGTGDEKLFF. For the CDR3, the DNA is TGTGCCAGCAGCCCACTGGGAGGGACAGGGGACGAAAAACTGTTTTTT.

The chain carries TRBV6-5 and TRBJ2-2, with 10 bases lining up with TRBD2. This CDR3 has 15 amino acids. The germline V gene has CDR1 MNHEY and CDR2 SVGAGI. J was trimmed by 2 bases and V by 9 bases; bases with no gene match: 6. The DNA for the CDR3 is TGTGCCAGTCAGGAGCGGGGGGGCAACACCGGGGAGCTGTTTTTT. Protein sequence: CASQERGGNTGELFF.

V and J are TRBV9 and TRBJ2-7; D might be TRBD2 (5 bases). Trimming stripped 4 bases from V and 2 bases from J, with 16 bases between. The germline V gene has CDR1 SGDLS and CDR2 YYNGEE. The CDR3 runs 15 residues. CDR3 region: CASSPTERPTYEQYF. The CDR3 DNA sequence: TGTGCCAGCAGCCCGACTGAGCGGCCGACCTACGAGCAGTACTTC.

This chain uses TRBV7-9 with TRBJ2-3; 11 positions match TRBD2. Trimming took 5 bases from V and 1 from J; bases not matched to a gene: 2. Germline CDR1 and CDR2: SEHNR and FQNEAQ (reference sequence). The CDR3 contains 15 residues. CDR3 loop: CASSQGLAGTDTQYF. The CDR3 DNA is TGTGCCAGCAGCCAGGGACTAGCGGGCACAGATACGCAGTATTTT.

This sequence joins TRBV27 and TRBJ1-1; D gene ambiguous. Deletions cut 6 bases from V and 1 base from J, with 3 bases between. This CDR3 is built from 11 residues. In germline, CDR1 is MNHEY, CDR2 SMNVEV (reference sequence). The CDR3 loop reads CASRRNTEAFF. CDR3 sequence (DNA): TGTGCCAGCAGGAGGAACACTGAAGCTTTCTTT.

This chain connects TRBV24-1 to TRBJ2-5, with 9 bases matching TRBD2. With 0 bases clipped from V and 14 bases from J, the junction kept 6 bases outside the gene matches. This CDR3 has 13 residues. Per the germline V gene, CDR1 is KGHDR and CDR2 is SFDVKD. The DNA for the CDR3 is TGTGCCACCAGTGATTTGGCTAGCGGGGTGTCTTACTTC. Amino acid sequence: CATSDLASGVSYF.

The rearrangement uses TRBV2 and TRBJ2-2; D gene unclear. The CDR3 spans 13 residues. V lost 7 bases and J 7 bases, leaving 13 bases between the germline ends. Looked up from germline, CDR1 is SNHLY and CDR2 is FYNNEI. The CDR3 DNA reads TGTGCCAGCACCGAGGTTTGGGGCGGGGAGCTGTTTTTT. It translates to CASTEVWGGELFF.